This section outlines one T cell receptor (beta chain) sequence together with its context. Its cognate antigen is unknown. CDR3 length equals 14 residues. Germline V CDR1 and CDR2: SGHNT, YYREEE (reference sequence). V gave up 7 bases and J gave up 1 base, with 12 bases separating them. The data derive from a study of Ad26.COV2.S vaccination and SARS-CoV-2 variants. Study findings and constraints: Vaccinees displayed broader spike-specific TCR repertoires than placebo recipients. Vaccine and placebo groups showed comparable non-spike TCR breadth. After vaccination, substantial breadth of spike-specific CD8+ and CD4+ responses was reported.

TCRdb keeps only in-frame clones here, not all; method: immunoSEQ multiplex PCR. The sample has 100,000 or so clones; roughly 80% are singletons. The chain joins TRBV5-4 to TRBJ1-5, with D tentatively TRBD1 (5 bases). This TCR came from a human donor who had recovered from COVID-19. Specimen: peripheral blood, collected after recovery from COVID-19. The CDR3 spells CASSWRGSNQPQHF. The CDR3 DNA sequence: TGTGCCAGCTCCTGGCGGGGGAGCAATCAGCCCCAGCATTTT.